This T cell receptor beta chain was profiled in a study of T cell responses to AZD1222 COVID-19 vaccine. Overall study results and limits: At 160-218 and 743-854, vaccine-associated CD4 TCRs were dominant, and they spanned spike. The breadth and depth of Spike-specific TCRs increased once two AZD1222 doses had been given. Just a handful of AZD1222 recipients tested seropositive at baseline.

Produced via immunoSEQ multiplex PCR; TCRdb's table is partial and in-frame only. In the table there are around 140,000 clones, over 85% of which are singletons. Germline V CDR1 and CDR2: SGHAT, FQDESV (reference sequence). Trimming removed 5 bases from V and 2 bases from J, with 15 bases in between. The CDR3 consists of 15 residues. On this clone: Its antigen remains unknown.

Sequencing used peripheral blood, obtained 28 days after the second AZD1222 dose. This receptor was identified in an adult who received the AZD1222 COVID-19 vaccine. The J gene is TRBJ1-2, the V gene TRBV11-1, with D uncertain. The CDR3 region has the DNA TGTGCCAGCAGCCCCAATCTGGACGGAAACTATGGCTACACCTTC. This gives the protein CASSPNLDGNYGYTF.